Below are 32 T cell receptor beta chains sequenced from a single sample in a study of CD4 and CD8 cells across lung adenocarcinoma regions listed by TCRdb under 2018. To prepare the library, PCR was applied. The run used a HiSeq X Ten. Through fastp at Q25 and MiXCR, TCRdb rebuilt clones from the public reads, retaining in-frame beta chains. Each entry merges the rows of one CDR3 protein and shows their most common DNA and genes. This sample comprises 4,500 to 5,500 distinct CDR3 sequences, 45% of them detected only once. Around 14% of the sample comes from the top ten. Sequenced sample: CD4+ T cells from the margin of a lung tumor. In light of the paper, this sample's cell subset or site label describes: tumor margin region. The receptors were gathered from a female donor with lung adenocarcinoma. The CD4 and CD8 labels of this study may be unreliable.

This clonotype has a single count. Sequence at one end of the junction differs from germline and may be a read error. The J gene is TRBJ2-3, the V gene TRBV6-1; TRBD2 matches 9 bases. From germline, CDR1 is MNHNS and CDR2 SASEGT. The CDR3 loop spans 17 amino acids. Written as DNA, the CDR3 is TGTGCCAGCAGCACGGGGAGCGGGGGGAGTGGCACAGAGACCCAGTATTTC. Translating gives CASSTGSGGSGTETQYF.

The J gene is TRBJ1-5, the V gene TRBV27; a weak D match, TRBD1 (5 bases). Germline V gene data show CDR1 as MNHEY and CDR2 as SMNVEV (reference sequence). V was trimmed by 6 bases and J by 0 bases, leaving 21 bases between them. The CDR3 is made up of 18 amino acids. The CDR3 DNA follows: TGTGCCAGCAGCTTCACCGCCCCAGGACAATATAGCAATCAGCCCCAGCATTTT. Its protein product is CASSFTAPGQYSNQPQHF.

This clonotype ranks as medium-sized. The chain carries TRBV28 and TRBJ2-2; TRBD2 aligns across 8 bases. The length of the CDR3 is 14 residues. Germline assignment: CDR1 MDHEN and CDR2 SYDVKM. V lost 6 bases and J lost 1; bases outside the gene matches: 1. CDR3 loop: CASRLAENTGELFF. In DNA, the CDR3 is TGTGCCAGCAGACTAGCGGAGAACACCGGGGAGCTGTTTTTT.

The chain recombines TRBV12-3 or TRBV12-4 with TRBJ2-3, with 8 nucleotides matching TRBD2. The CDR3 length is 17 residues. The trim removed 6 bases at V and 3 bases at J, leaving 14 bases unmatched. The CDR3 reads CASSYTSAGEVTDTQYF. In nucleotides, the CDR3 is TGTGCCAGCAGCTATACGTCAGCGGGAGAAGTAACAGATACGCAGTATTTT.

The V gene is TRBV6-1, the J gene TRBJ2-5, with 11 nucleotides matching TRBD2. After removal of 2 bases from V and 11 bases from J, the junction contained 13 bases not matched to a gene. From germline, CDR1 is MNHNS and CDR2 SASEGT. The CDR3 contains 16 residues. CDR3 nucleotide sequence: TGTGCCAGCAGTGAAAGTCTAGCGGGAGGTTACAATGAGCAGTACTTC. This encodes CASSESLAGGYNEQYF.

By share, this clonotype counts as medium-sized (0.01 to 0.1%). This chain joins TRBV6-1 and TRBJ1-2; D gene uncertain. Germline values: CDR1 MNHNS, CDR2 SASEGT. V gave up 1 base and J gave up 3 bases, with 12 bases separating them. CDR3 length equals 15 residues. Written as DNA, the CDR3 is TGTGCCAGCAGTGAAGTGGCCGGTACTTACTATGGCTACACCTTC. As protein: CASSEVAGTYYGYTF.

The V call is TRBV10-2, the J call TRBJ2-2; possible D gene TRBD2, 6 bases. Germline loops: CDR1 WSHSY, CDR2 SAAADI. The V end was cut by 10 bases, the J end by 13 bases, with 34 bases between. The CDR3 spans 17 residues. CDR3 in amino acids: CATCGGNLTVCTGTLFF. In DNA, the CDR3 is TGCGCCACCTGTGGGGGGAACCTGACGGTGTGCACCGGGACGCTGTTTTTT.

The chain links TRBV5-1 to TRBJ2-5, with 12 nucleotides matching TRBD2. The J call may be incorrect, as the DNA end agrees better with TRBJ2-7. Germline V gene lookup returns CDR1 SGHRS and CDR2 YFSETQ. The CDR3 consists of 18 residues. CDR3: CASSLGLAGGDISYEQYF. DNA of the CDR3: TGCGCCAGCAGCTTGGGGCTAGCGGGAGGGGATATCTCCTACGAGCAGTACTTC.

The chain recombines TRBV7-6 with TRBJ2-3; no definite D call. Between the trimmed V and J ends, which lost 5 bases and 0 bases, there was a span of 12 bases. The germline CDR1 and CDR2 sequences are SGHVS and FNYEAQ. This CDR3 is 15 amino acids long. For the CDR3, the DNA is TGTGCCAGCAGCCTAAAATCAACTAGCACAGATACGCAGTATTTT. Protein: CASSLKSTSTDTQYF.

The chain is built from TRBV6-1 and TRBJ1-4, with 9 bases that match TRBD1. CDR1 and CDR2 (germline): MNHNS, SASEGT. V shed 8 bases, J shed 3 bases, and the junction held 7 bases outside the gene matches. CDR3 length: 15 amino acids. CDR3 region: CASGQGKRPNEKLFF. CDR3 sequence (DNA): TGTGCCAGCGGACAGGGGAAGAGACCTAATGAAAAACTGTTTTTT.

On this clonotype: A junction end diverges from the germline sequence, so it may reflect a read error. This sequence joins TRBV6-1 and TRBJ2-4; D gene ambiguous. The CDR3 is 14 residues long. CDR1 is MNHNS, CDR2 SASEGT, per germline. The CDR3 DNA reads as TGTGCCGGCTCGATGAGGAGTGCCAAAGACATTCAGTACTTT. This sequence encodes CAGSMRSAKDIQYF.

This clonotype was recorded a few times. The junction departs from germline at one end; a sequencing error may be responsible. The chain joins TRBV6-1 to TRBJ2-1; D is unclear. Germline-derived CDR1 and CDR2 are MNHNS and SASEGT. The CDR3 length is 16 residues. CDR3 residues: CASREAHLSPYNEQFF. CDR3 DNA sequence: TGTGCCAGCAGGGAAGCCCACCTCTCTCCCTACAATGAGCAGTTCTTC.

Of note for this clonotype: A read error is possible here, since a much larger clone lies one base away. The genes are TRBV6-1 and TRBJ1-4; D possibly corresponds to TRBD1 (6 bases). CDR3 size: 15 residues. Germline V gene lookup returns CDR1 MNHNS and CDR2 SASEGT. As DNA, the CDR3 is TGTGCCGGCAGTGAAGGGGGGGGTTCTAATGAAAAACTGTTTTTT. As protein: CAGSEGGGSNEKLFF.

By share of the sample, this clonotype is medium-sized. This chain uses TRBV5-4 with TRBJ2-1; 10 nucleotides line up with TRBD2. The CDR3 extends over 15 amino acids. Trimming removed 0 bases from V and 7 bases from J; junction bases left unmatched: 4. Germline CDR1 and CDR2: SGHNT and YYREEE (reference sequence). CDR3 region: CASSLEASGRNEQFF. In nucleotides, the CDR3 is TGTGCCAGCAGCTTGGAGGCTAGCGGGAGAAATGAGCAGTTCTTC.

The chain carries TRBV10-2 and TRBJ2-3, with a weak D call TRBD1 (6 bases). The CDR3 is 12 residues long. The V end lost 6 bases, the J end lost 5 bases, and 9 bases lay between the germline ends. CDR1 and CDR2 from the germline V gene are WSHSY and SAAADI. This CDR3 is CASSQGIDTQYF. In nucleotides, the CDR3 is TGCGCCAGCAGCCAGGGGATAGATACGCAGTATTTT.

The chain joins TRBV11-2 to TRBJ2-7, with D possibly matching TRBD1 (5 bases). CDR1 SGHAT and CDR2 FQNNGV come from the germline V gene. V was trimmed by 5 bases and J by 2 bases, leaving 13 bases between them. The CDR3 contains 14 residues. The CDR3 region has the DNA TGTGCCAGCAGCCTGGGGCGTTGGGCCTACGAGCAGTACTTC. This codes for CASSLGRWAYEQYF. Complete variable domain (other parts from reference TRBV11-2 and TRBJ2-7): EAGVAQSPRYKIIEKRQSVAFWCNPISGHATLYWYQQILGQGPKLLIQFQNNGVVDDSQLPKDRFSAERLKGVDSTLKIQPAKLEDSAVYLCASSLGRWAYEQYFGPGTRLTVT.

The DNA of the CDR3 is TGTGCCAGCAAGTCAGTCAACTATGGCTACACCTTC. The encoded protein is CASKSVNYGYTF. The chain recombines TRBV10-3 with TRBJ1-2; D unresolved. V lost 10 bases to trimming and J lost 2 bases, with 11 bases between them. The CDR3 is 12 amino acids. Germline CDR1 ENHRY, CDR2 SYGVKD.

By sample fraction, this clonotype is medium-sized. The chain carries TRBV27 and TRBJ2-1, with D hard to call. The end of the DNA is better explained by TRBJ2-7, so the J call may be wrong. The CDR3 has 13 amino acids. CDR1 is MNHEY and CDR2 is SMNVEV in the germline V gene (reference sequence). The DNA for the CDR3 is TGTGCCAGCAGCGGGCAGAACTCCTACGAGCAGTACTTC. Its translation is CASSGQNSYEQYF.

In its sample, this clonotype ranks as medium-sized. V gene TRBV15 combines with J gene TRBJ2-1; TRBD1 aligns across 9 bases. CDR1 is LNHNV and CDR2 is YYDKDF in the germline V gene (reference sequence). V gave up 7 bases and J gave up 8 bases; unmatched junction bases: 9. The CDR3 extends over 14 amino acids. In nucleotides, the CDR3 is TGTGCCACCAACACGGGACAGGGTCGCGATGAGCAGTTCTTC. Protein sequence: CATNTGQGRDEQFF.

The chain recombines TRBV6-1 with TRBJ2-1; a weak D match, TRBD2 (6 bases). Trimming left V 9 bases short and J 3 bases short, with 15 bases between. CDR1 is MNHNS, CDR2 SASEGT, per germline. The CDR3 length is 14 residues. The CDR3 here is CASATEGFYNEQFF. For the CDR3, the DNA is TGTGCCAGTGCCACGGAGGGATTCTACAATGAGCAGTTCTTC.

The genes are TRBV12-3 or TRBV12-4 and TRBJ2-1; 10 nucleotides align to TRBD1. J lost 6 bases, V lost 0 bases, and 2 bases had no gene match. The CDR3 is 15 residues long. The CDR3 reads CASSLAGQGINEQFF. CDR3 in DNA: TGTGCCAGCAGTTTAGCGGGACAGGGGATCAATGAGCAGTTCTTC.

The chain combines TRBV7-2 with TRBJ2-7; 11 bases agree with TRBD2. The germline V gene encodes CDR1 SGHTA and CDR2 FQGNSA. With V trimmed by 0 bases and J by 7 bases, 8 bases remained unmatched. The CDR3 runs to 16 residues. The CDR3 region has the DNA TGTGCCAGCAGCTTAGCGCTAGCGGGAGGCACTGGGGAGCAGTACTTC. Protein sequence: CASSLALAGGTGEQYF. The full variable domain, completed using reference TRBV7-2 and TRBJ2-7, is GAGVSQSPSNKVTEKGKDVELRCDPISGHTALYWYRQSLGQGLEFLIYFQGNSAPDKSGLPSDRFSAERTGGSVSTLTIQRTQQEDSAVYLCASSLALAGGTGEQYFGPGTRLTVT.

The rearrangement uses TRBV6-1 and TRBJ2-1, with D tentatively TRBD2 (6 bases). V was trimmed by 5 bases and J by 7 bases, leaving 15 bases between them. Looked up from germline, CDR1 is MNHNS and CDR2 is SASEGT. CDR3 length: 14 amino acids. This CDR3 reads CASSPRRGQNEQFF. The CDR3 region has the DNA TGTGCCAGCAGTCCCAGGAGGGGTCAAAATGAGCAGTTCTTC.

With regard to this clonotype: One end of the junction fails to match germline, which may point to a read error. The chain links TRBV12-3 or TRBV12-4 to TRBJ2-1; the D gene could be TRBD1 or TRBD2 (6 bases each). This CDR3 region has 14 residues. CDR3 loop: CAGSGGGDEETQYF. The CDR3 DNA follows: TGTGCGGGCAGTGGGGGCGGGGACGAAGAGACCCAGTATTTC.

This clonotype occurred a few times. The conserved phenylalanine or tryptophan normally closing the CDR3 is absent here, so this likely arose from a read error. J is TRBJ2-1 and V is TRBV6-4; 12 bases agree with TRBD2. The CDR3 length is 15 residues. Per the germline V gene, CDR1 is MRHNA and CDR2 is SNTAGT. The trim removed 0 bases at V and 6 bases at J, leaving 0 bases unmatched. This chain's CDR3 is CASSDSTSGSNEQFS. CDR3 sequence (DNA): TGTGCCAGCAGTGACTCGACTAGCGGGAGCAATGAGCAGTTCTCC.

Only a few counts were recorded for this clonotype. DNA of the CDR3: TGTGCCAGCAGTGAAGAGTACGGAACCTACGAGCAGTTCTTC. It yields the protein CASSEEYGTYEQFF. V usage is TRBV6-1 and J usage is TRBJ2-1; D gene ambiguous. The germline gives CDR1 MNHNS, CDR2 SASEGT. CDR3 length equals 14 residues. Trimming removed 1 base at V and 10 bases at J, with 14 bases between.

The table lists this clonotype with a count of one. This could be a read error, since a much larger clone is one nucleotide away. CDR3 nucleotide sequence: TGTGGCAGCACCGCCTCGAGGGGGGGCATTACAGATACGCAGTATTTT. Its translation is CGSTASRGGITDTQYF. The rearrangement links TRBV6-1 to TRBJ2-3; the D gene is possibly TRBD2 (7 bases). The CDR3 covers 16 residues. Per the germline V gene, CDR1 is MNHNS and CDR2 is SASEGT.

Only a few counts were recorded for this clonotype. V usage is TRBV6-2 or TRBV6-3 and J usage is TRBJ2-1; D call uncertain. CDR1 is MNHEY and CDR2 is SVGEGT in the germline V gene. V dropped 2 bases and J dropped 6 bases, with 14 bases sitting between them. This CDR3 has 15 amino acids. CDR3 in amino acids: CASSYPWGYVNEQFF. The CDR3 bases are TGTGCCAGCAGTTACCCCTGGGGTTACGTCAATGAGCAGTTCTTC.

The chain recombines TRBV10-1 with TRBJ1-6; D is unresolved. CDR3 size: 13 residues. In germline, CDR1 is WNHNN, CDR2 SYGVQD (reference sequence). V was trimmed by 4 bases and J by 7 bases, leaving 8 bases between them. This CDR3 is CASSVEGNSPLHF. The CDR3 DNA reads TGCGCCAGCAGTGTTGAGGGAAATTCACCCCTCCACTTT.

This clonotype is termed medium-sized. The genes are TRBV11-2 and TRBJ2-3; 7 nucleotides line up with TRBD2. After removal of 1 base from V and 0 bases from J, the junction contained 7 bases not matched to a gene. The CDR3 is made up of 17 amino acids. Germline CDR1 SGHAT, CDR2 FQNNGV. CDR3 nucleotides: TGTGCCAGCAGCTTAGGCCTAGCGGAGACTAGCACAGATACGCAGTATTTT. It encodes CASSLGLAETSTDTQYF.

With regard to this clonotype: One junction end does not reproduce the germline sequence, and a read error may be involved. The chain joins TRBV6-1 to TRBJ2-3, with D possibly TRBD2 on 6 matching bases. From germline, CDR1 is MNHNS and CDR2 SASEGT. The CDR3 runs to 15 residues. The CDR3 DNA reads as TGTGCCAGGAGTGACGGAGCGGGTGAGCAAGATACGCAGTATTTC. Translation gives CARSDGAGEQDTQYF.

Turning to this clonotype: The junction differs from germline at one of its ends, possibly a read error. The rearrangement links TRBV28 to TRBJ2-3; the D gene could be TRBD1 or TRBD2 (5 bases each). Germline V lookup: CDR1 MDHEN, CDR2 SYDVKM. The CDR3 extends over 18 amino acids. CDR3 protein: CASSSHFMSGPYHDTQYF. CDR3 sequence (DNA): TGTGCCAGCAGTTCTCACTTTATGTCGGGGCCCTATCACGATACCCAGTATTTT.